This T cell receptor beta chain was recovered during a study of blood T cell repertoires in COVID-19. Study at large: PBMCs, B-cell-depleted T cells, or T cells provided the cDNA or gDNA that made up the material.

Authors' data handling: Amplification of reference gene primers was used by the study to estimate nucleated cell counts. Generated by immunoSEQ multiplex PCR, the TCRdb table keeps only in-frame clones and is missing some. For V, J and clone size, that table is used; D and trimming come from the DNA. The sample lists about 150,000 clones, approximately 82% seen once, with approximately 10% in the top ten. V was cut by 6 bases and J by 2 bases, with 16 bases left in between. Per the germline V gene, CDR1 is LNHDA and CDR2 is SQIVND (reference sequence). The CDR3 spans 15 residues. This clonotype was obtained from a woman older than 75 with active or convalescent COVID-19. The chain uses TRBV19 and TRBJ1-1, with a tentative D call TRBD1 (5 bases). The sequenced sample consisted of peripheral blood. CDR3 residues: CASRLDRLLNTEAFF. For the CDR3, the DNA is TGTGCCAGTAGGTTAGACAGACTGTTAAACACTGAAGCTTTCTTT.